This passage covers 14 T cell receptor beta chains from one sample sequenced in a study of blood T cells in healthy people across ages. Using a J-beta primer mix together with a sample-barcoded 5' primer, a second PCR was run for roughly 6 to 12 cycles. TCRdb re-called the 5' RACE reads through MiXCR, storing one row per CDR3 protein. Of almost 800,000 distinct CDR3 sequences in the sample, roughly 64% were seen once. Sequences were obtained from blood. These receptors were taken from a man in his thirties or forties in good health.

V and J are TRBV10-2 and TRBJ2-5, with a possible D match to TRBD1 (5 bases). Germline CDR1 and CDR2: WSHSY and SAAADI. Trimming pared 0 bases from V and 1 base from J, leaving 9 bases between. The CDR3 has 15 residues. CDR3 sequence (DNA): TGCGCCAGCAGTGAGTCAGGGGCGTCCCAAGAGACCCAGTACTTC. Translation: CASSESGASQETQYF.

This sequence joins TRBV27 and TRBJ2-1; 9 bases are a match to TRBD1. V trimming: 1 base; J trimming: 6 bases; junction bases outside the gene matches: 4. The CDR3 is 15 residues long. CDR1 and CDR2 (germline): MNHEY, SMNVEV (reference sequence). This CDR3 is CASSLWGQGGNEQFF. DNA of the CDR3: TGTGCCAGCAGTTTATGGGGACAGGGCGGCAATGAGCAGTTCTTC.

The rearrangement links TRBV5-8 to TRBJ1-1, with 8 bases lining up with TRBD1. The CDR3 runs 16 residues. V shed 2 bases and J 0 bases; nucleotides not matched to a gene: 6. Per the germline V gene, CDR1 is SGHTS and CDR2 is YDEGEE. This chain's CDR3 is CASSLQGVVLNTEAFF. The CDR3, as DNA: TGTGCCAGCAGCTTACAGGGGGTGGTATTGAACACTGAAGCTTTCTTT.

In nucleotides, the CDR3 is TGTGCCAGCACTAAGGGGGGATTAGGACAGCCCCAGCATTTT. The encoded protein is CASTKGGLGQPQHF. The J gene is TRBJ1-5, the V gene TRBV28; TRBD1 might be the D (6 bases). V was cut by 7 bases and J by 7 bases, with 17 bases left in between. Germline V gene lookup returns CDR1 MDHEN and CDR2 SYDVKM. CDR3 length: 14 amino acids.

The V call is TRBV6-5, the J call TRBJ2-3; D possibly corresponds to TRBD2 (7 bases). CDR3 size: 16 residues. V gave up 2 bases and J gave up 2 bases, with 14 bases separating them. Germline V gene data show CDR1 as MNHEY and CDR2 as SVGAGI. CDR3 sequence reads: CASSYGGASFTDTQYF. Written as DNA, the CDR3 is TGTGCCAGCAGTTACGGGGGGGCCTCTTTCACAGATACGCAGTATTTT.

This clonotype was counted once. The rearrangement joins TRBV19 to TRBJ1-2, with 8 bases lining up with TRBD1. The V gene end was trimmed by 2 bases and the J gene end by 3 bases; junction bases not matched to a gene: 2. The CDR3 runs to 14 residues. The germline gives CDR1 LNHDA, CDR2 SQIVND (reference sequence). CDR3 protein: CASSIQGADYGYTF. Here the CDR3 DNA reads TGTGCCAGTAGTATACAGGGGGCGGACTATGGCTACACCTTC.

V and J are TRBV3-1 and TRBJ2-1; maybe TRBD1 (6 bases). The CDR3 sequence is 16 residues long. Germline V gene lookup returns CDR1 LGHDT and CDR2 YNNKEL (reference sequence). Trimming left V 4 bases short and J 0 bases short, with 13 bases between. Here the CDR3 DNA reads TGTGCCAGCAGCCCACAGGGCGGACTCTCCTACAATGAGCAGTTCTTC. It codes for CASSPQGGLSYNEQFF.

The count of this clonotype is one. The chain is built from TRBV29-1 and TRBJ1-1; D remains unclear. Germline loops: CDR1 SQVTM, CDR2 ANQGSEA. This CDR3 contains 11 residues. CDR3 in DNA: TGCAGTGGGAGCGGCAACACTGAAGCTTTCTTT. Translating it yields CSGSGNTEAFF.

This clonotype was seen a few times. V gene TRBV29-1 combines with J gene TRBJ2-5; D is unclear. Germline assignment: CDR1 SQVTM and CDR2 ANQGSEA. This CDR3 comprises 12 residues. The V end lost 8 bases, the J end lost 2 bases, and 12 bases lay between the germline ends. The CDR3 DNA reads as TGCAGCATTCACAGTGCGCAAGAGACCCAGTACTTC. Protein: CSIHSAQETQYF.

The CDR3 bases are TGTGCCAGCGCCCAAGATTACGGGGGGGAGTTCTTC. Its protein product is CASAQDYGGEFF. The rearrangement links TRBV14 to TRBJ2-1; 8 nucleotides align to TRBD2. V gave up 8 bases and J gave up 14 bases; unmatched junction bases: 11. This CDR3 contains 12 residues. Germline loops: CDR1 SGHDN, CDR2 FVKESK.

The chain recombines TRBV7-8 with TRBJ1-4; TRBD1 is a possible D gene (6 bases). This CDR3 contains 15 residues. Germline assignment: CDR1 SGHVS and CDR2 FQNEAQ. Trimming took 5 bases from V and 4 from J, leaving 14 bases between them. The CDR3, as DNA: TGTGCCAGCAGCCGACAGGATGGTCTTAATGAAAAACTGTTTTTT. It codes for CASSRQDGLNEKLFF.

This clonotype appeared many times. The chain links TRBV12-3 or TRBV12-4 to TRBJ2-3; D might be TRBD1 (5 bases). This CDR3 comprises 14 residues. The germline V and J ends were trimmed by 5 bases and 1 base, with 10 bases remaining between them. CDR3 bases: TGTGCCAGCAGTCCACAGGTGGGCACAGATACGCAGTATTTT. Residues: CASSPQVGTDTQYF.

V and J are TRBV27 and TRBJ2-5; TRBD2 aligns across 7 bases. Trimming at V came to 5 bases and at J to 4 bases, leaving 10 bases not matched to a gene. This CDR3 has 15 residues. The V gene's germline CDR1 is MNHEY and CDR2 SMNVEV (reference sequence). The CDR3 here is CASSETWDYSETQYF. CDR3 nucleotide sequence: TGTGCCAGCAGTGAGACCTGGGACTACTCAGAGACCCAGTACTTC.

The chain carries TRBV4-3 and TRBJ2-3; a possible D gene is TRBD2 (6 bases). V was cut by 0 bases and J by 2 bases, with 12 bases left in between. Germline-derived CDR1 and CDR2 are LGHNA and YSLEER. The CDR3 spans 16 residues. The CDR3 DNA follows: TGCGCCAGCAGCCAAGAAGCCGGGAGCAACACAGATACGCAGTATTTT. As protein: CASSQEAGSNTDTQYF.